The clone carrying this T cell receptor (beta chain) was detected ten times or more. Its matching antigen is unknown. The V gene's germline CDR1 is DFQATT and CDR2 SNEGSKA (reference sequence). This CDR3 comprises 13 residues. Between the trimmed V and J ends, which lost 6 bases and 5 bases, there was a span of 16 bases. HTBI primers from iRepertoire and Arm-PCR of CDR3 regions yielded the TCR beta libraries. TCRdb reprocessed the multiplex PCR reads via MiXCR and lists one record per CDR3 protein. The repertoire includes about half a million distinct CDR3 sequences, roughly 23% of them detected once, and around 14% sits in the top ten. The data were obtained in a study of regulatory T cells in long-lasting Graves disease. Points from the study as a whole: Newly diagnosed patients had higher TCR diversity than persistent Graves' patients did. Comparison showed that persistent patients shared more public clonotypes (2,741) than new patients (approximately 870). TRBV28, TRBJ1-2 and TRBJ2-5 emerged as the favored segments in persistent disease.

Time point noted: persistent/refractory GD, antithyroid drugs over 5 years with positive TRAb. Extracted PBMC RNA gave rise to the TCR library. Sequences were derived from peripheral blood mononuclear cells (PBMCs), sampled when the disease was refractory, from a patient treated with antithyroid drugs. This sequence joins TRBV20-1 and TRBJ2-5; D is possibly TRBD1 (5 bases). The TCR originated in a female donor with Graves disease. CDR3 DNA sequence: TGCAGTGCCCAAGCTCAGGGTAGGGAGACCCAGTACTTC. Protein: CSAQAQGRETQYF.